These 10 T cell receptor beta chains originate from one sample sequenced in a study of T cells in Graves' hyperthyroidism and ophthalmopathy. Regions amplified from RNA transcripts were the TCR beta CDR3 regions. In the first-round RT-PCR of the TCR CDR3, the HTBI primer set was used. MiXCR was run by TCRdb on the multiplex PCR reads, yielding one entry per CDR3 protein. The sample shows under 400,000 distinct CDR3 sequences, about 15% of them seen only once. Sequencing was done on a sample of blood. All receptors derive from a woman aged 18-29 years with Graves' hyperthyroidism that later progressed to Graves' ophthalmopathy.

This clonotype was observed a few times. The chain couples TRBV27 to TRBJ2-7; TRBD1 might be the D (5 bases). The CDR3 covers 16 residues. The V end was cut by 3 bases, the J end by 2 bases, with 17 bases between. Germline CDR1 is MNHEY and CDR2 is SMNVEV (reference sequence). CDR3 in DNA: TGTGCCAGCAGTTTCGGTGGGCAAGGGGTCCCCTACGAGCAGTACTTC. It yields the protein CASSFGGQGVPYEQYF.

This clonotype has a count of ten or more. DNA of the CDR3: TGTGCCAGCACGTTGAAGCGGGAGTCCCATGAGCAGTTCTTC. Amino acid sequence: CASTLKRESHEQFF. The chain has TRBV3-1 and TRBJ2-1, with 8 bases that match TRBD2. The CDR3 is 14 residues long. V lost 7 bases, J lost 8 bases, and 10 bases stayed unmatched. The germline V gene has CDR1 LGHDT and CDR2 YNNKEL (reference sequence).

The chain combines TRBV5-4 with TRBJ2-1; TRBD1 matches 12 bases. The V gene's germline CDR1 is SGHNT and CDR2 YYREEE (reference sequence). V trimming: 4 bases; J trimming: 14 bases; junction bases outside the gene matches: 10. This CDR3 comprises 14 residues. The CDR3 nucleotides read TGTGCCAGCAGCGCCGGGACAGGGGGCGACGAGAAGTTCTTC. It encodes CASSAGTGGDEKFF.

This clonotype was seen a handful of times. DNA for the CDR3: TGTGCCAGCAGGGAGACTAGCGGAACCAACAATGAGCAGTTCTTC. This sequence encodes CASRETSGTNNEQFF. V usage is TRBV2 and J usage is TRBJ2-1, with 9 positions matching TRBD2. The CDR3 extends over 15 amino acids. Germline CDR1 reads SNHLY; CDR2 reads FYNNEI. V lost 6 bases, J lost 5 bases, and 8 bases stayed unmatched.

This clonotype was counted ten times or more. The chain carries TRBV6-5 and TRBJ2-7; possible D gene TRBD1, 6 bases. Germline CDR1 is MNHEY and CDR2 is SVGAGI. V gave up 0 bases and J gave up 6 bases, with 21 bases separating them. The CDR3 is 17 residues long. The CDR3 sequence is CASSYSPLDLQGGEQYF. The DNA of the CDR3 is TGTGCCAGCAGTTACTCCCCTCTCGACTTACAAGGGGGCGAGCAGTACTTC.

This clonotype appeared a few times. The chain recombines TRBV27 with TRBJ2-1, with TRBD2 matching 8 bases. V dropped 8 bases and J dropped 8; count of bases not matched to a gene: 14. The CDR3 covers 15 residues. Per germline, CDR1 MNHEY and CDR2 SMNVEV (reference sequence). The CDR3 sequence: CASSLSGSPSHEQFF. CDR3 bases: TGTGCCAGCTCCTTGAGCGGGAGTCCGAGTCATGAGCAGTTCTTC.

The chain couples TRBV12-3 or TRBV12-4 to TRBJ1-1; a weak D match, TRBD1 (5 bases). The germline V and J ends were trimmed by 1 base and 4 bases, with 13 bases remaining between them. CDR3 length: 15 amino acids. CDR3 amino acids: CASSLGAGASTEAFF. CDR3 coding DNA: TGTGCCAGCAGTTTAGGGGCCGGGGCGAGCACTGAAGCTTTCTTT.

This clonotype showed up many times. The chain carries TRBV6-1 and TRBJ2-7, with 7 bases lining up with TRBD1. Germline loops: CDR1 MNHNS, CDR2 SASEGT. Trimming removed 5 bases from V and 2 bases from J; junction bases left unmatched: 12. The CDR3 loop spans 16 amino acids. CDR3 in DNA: TGTGCCAGCAGTCGCCCAAGGACAGGAGACCCCTACGAGCAGTACTTC. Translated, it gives CASSRPRTGDPYEQYF.

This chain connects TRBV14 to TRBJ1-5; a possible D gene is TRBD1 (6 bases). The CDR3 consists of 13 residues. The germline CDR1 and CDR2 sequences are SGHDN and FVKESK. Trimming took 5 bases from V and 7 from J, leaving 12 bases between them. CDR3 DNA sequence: TGTGCCAGCAGCGGGGGGGCGGGGCAGCCCCAGCATTTT. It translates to CASSGGAGQPQHF.

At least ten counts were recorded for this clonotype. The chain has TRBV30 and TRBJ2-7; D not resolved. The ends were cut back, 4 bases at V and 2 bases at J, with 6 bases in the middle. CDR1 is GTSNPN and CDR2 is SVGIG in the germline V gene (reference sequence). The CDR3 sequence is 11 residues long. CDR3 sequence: CAWIKAYEQYF. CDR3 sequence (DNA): TGTGCCTGGATTAAGGCCTACGAGCAGTACTTC.